Listed below are T cell receptor beta chains from one sample, sequenced in a study of blood T cell repertoires in COVID-19. Method: immunoSEQ multiplex PCR; TCRdb's copy keeps in-frame clones and lacks some. The table has 150,000 or so clones, 88% seen once. Material: peripheral blood. The receptors shown here come from a human donor in a cohort sampled during active COVID-19. CDR3s include the opening cysteine and the closing phenylalanine or tryptophan. The order of the fields is clone size, V gene, D gene, J gene, CDR3 protein, CDR3 DNA. The D gene is left open where the match is weak. Clone sizes are given selectively: once, few, many, or a class where the clone is expanded.

>.|TRBV4-2|.|TRBJ2-1
CASSQDFHEQFF
TGTGCCAGCAGCCAAGACTTCCATGAGCAGTTCTTC
>.|TRBV5-1|.|TRBJ2-3
CASSLEGGQSDTQYF
TGCGCCAGCAGCTTAGAGGGGGGGCAGTCAGATACGCAGTATTTT
>.|TRBV5-4|TRBD1|TRBJ2-1
CASSLQGVSYNEQFF
TGTGCCAGCAGCTTACAGGGGGTCTCCTACAATGAGCAGTTCTTC
>.|TRBV7-9|.|TRBJ1-1
CASSSQGPNTEAFF
TGTGCCAGCAGCTCACAGGGTCCGAACACTGAAGCTTTCTTT
>.|TRBV6-6|TRBD2|TRBJ2-7
CASSHRTSGDSYEQYF
TGTGCCAGCAGCCACCGGACTAGCGGGGACTCCTACGAGCAGTACTTC
>.|TRBV28|TRBD2|TRBJ2-5
CASSTLKGLADQETQYF
TGTGCCAGCAGTACCTTGAAGGGACTAGCAGACCAAGAGACCCAGTACTTC
>.|TRBV6-5|TRBD1|TRBJ1-6
CASSSNRGSNSPLHF
TGTGCCAGCAGTTCGAACAGGGGTTCCAATTCACCCCTCCACTTT
>.|TRBV2|.|TRBJ1-4
CARESENEKLFF
TGTGCCAGGGAATCGGAGAATGAAAAACTGTTTTTT
>.|TRBV28|.|TRBJ1-5
CASSSQNSNQPQHF
TGTGCCAGCAGTTCACAGAATAGCAATCAGCCCCAGCATTTT
>.|TRBV19|TRBD1|TRBJ2-7
CASSTQGAYEQYF
TGTGCCAGTAGTACACAGGGGGCTTACGAGCAGTACTTC
>.|TRBV19|.|TRBJ1-1
CASRYSRNTEAFF
TGTGCCAGTAGATACAGCCGAAACACTGAAGCTTTCTTT
>.|TRBV5-1|TRBD2|TRBJ2-1
CASSLSGGADEQFF
TGCGCCAGCAGCTTATCGGGGGGGGCCGATGAGCAGTTCTTC
>.|TRBV14|.|TRBJ1-6
CASSTITNSPLHF
TGTGCCAGCAGCACAATCACCAATTCACCCCTCCACTTT
>.|TRBV29-1|.|TRBJ1-4
CSVARQPNEKLFF
TGCAGCGTTGCGCGACAGCCTAATGAAAAACTGTTTTTT
>.|TRBV15|.|TRBJ2-7
CATSRVIGYEQYF
TGTGCCACCAGCAGAGTCATCGGCTACGAGCAGTACTTC
>.|TRBV4-3|TRBD1|TRBJ1-6
CASSQAVTGADSPLHF
TGCGCCAGCAGCCAAGCAGTGACAGGGGCGGATTCACCCCTCCACTTT
>.|TRBV29-1|TRBD1|TRBJ1-2
CSVGYRGVDGYTF
TGCAGCGTTGGCTACAGGGGAGTAGATGGCTACACCTTC
>.|TRBV28|.|TRBJ2-7
CASSSKTRAAYEQYF
TGTGCCAGCAGTTCCAAAACTAGGGCCGCCTACGAGCAGTACTTC
>.|TRBV4-3|.|TRBJ2-1
CASSQGLGGEQFF
TGCGCCAGCAGCCAAGGGCTAGGCGGTGAGCAGTTCTTC
>.|TRBV24-1|TRBD1|TRBJ2-1
CATSDYRDRGYNEQFF
TGTGCCACCAGTGATTACCGGGACAGGGGTTACAATGAGCAGTTCTTC
>.|TRBV5-6|TRBD1|TRBJ1-3
CASSPDRGFSGNTIYF
TGTGCCAGCAGCCCCGACAGGGGCTTCTCTGGAAACACCATATATTTT
>.|TRBV3-1/TRBV3-2|TRBD2|TRBJ2-5
CASSPPTSGNGETQYF
TGTGCCAGCAGCCCCCCAACTAGCGGGAACGGTGAGACCCAGTACTTC
>.|TRBV11-3|.|TRBJ2-1
CASSLAGSYNEQFF
TGTGCCAGCAGCTTAGCAGGGTCCTACAATGAGCAGTTCTTC
>.|TRBV7-9|TRBD1|TRBJ1-2
CASSPRQGTNYGYTF
TGTGCCAGCAGCCCGCGACAGGGCACTAACTATGGCTACACCTTC
>.|TRBV18|TRBD1|TRBJ2-1
CASSAGQGSYNEQFF
TGTGCCAGCTCAGCAGGACAGGGGTCCTACAATGAGCAGTTCTTC
>.|TRBV14|TRBD2|TRBJ2-1
CASSHPRWSGNNEQFF
TGTGCCAGCAGCCACCCGCGCTGGAGCGGGAACAATGAGCAGTTCTTC
>.|TRBV4-3|TRBD2|TRBJ2-7
CASSQGRASGSGWEQYF
TGCGCCAGCAGCCAAGGACGGGCTAGCGGGTCCGGATGGGAGCAGTACTTC
>.|TRBV3-1/TRBV3-2|TRBD1|TRBJ1-5
CASSQDRTGGQPQHF
TGTGCCAGCAGCCAGGATCGGACAGGGGGTCAGCCCCAGCATTTT
>.|TRBV5-1|.|TRBJ2-1
CASSPVGGAPYNEQFF
TGCGCCAGCAGCCCGGTTGGTGGGGCCCCCTACAATGAGCAGTTCTTC
>.|TRBV18|TRBD2|TRBJ2-1
CASSPSLTSGRANEQFF
TGTGCCAGCTCACCTTCCTTGACTAGCGGGAGGGCCAATGAGCAGTTCTTC
>.|TRBV4-1|.|TRBJ2-7
CASSQDVSGPLGEQYF
TGCGCCAGCAGCCAGGACGTAAGCGGGCCTTTAGGTGAGCAGTACTTC
>once|TRBV14|TRBD2|TRBJ2-7
CASSQELAGEYEQYF
TGTGCCAGCAGCCAAGAGCTAGCGGGAGAATACGAGCAGTACTTC
>.|TRBV4-3|.|TRBJ2-6
CASSQDSGTGANVLTF
TGCGCCAGCAGCCAAGATAGTGGGACAGGGGCCAACGTCCTGACTTTC
>once|TRBV29-1|TRBD1|TRBJ1-2
CSVGQGDYGYTF
TGCAGCGTGGGACAGGGAGACTATGGCTACACCTTC
>once|TRBV14|.|TRBJ1-6
CASSQDGAGLRPLHF
TGTGCCAGCAGCCAAGATGGGGCAGGTCTAAGGCCCCTCCACTTT
>.|TRBV7-9|TRBD1|TRBJ2-5
CASSTRQGAREETQYF
TGTGCCAGCAGCACACGACAGGGGGCAAGAGAAGAGACCCAGTACTTC
>few|TRBV30|TRBD1|TRBJ1-6
CATTGVGTGVSPLHF
TGTGCCACCACCGGCGTCGGGACAGGGGTTTCACCCCTCCACTTT
>.|TRBV30|.|TRBJ2-7
CAWSGGASYEQYF
TGTGCCTGGAGTGGAGGCGCCTCCTACGAGCAGTACTTC
>once|TRBV7-2|.|TRBJ2-3
CASSIVGGDTQYF
TGTGCCAGCAGCATCGTGGGAGGTGATACGCAGTATTTT
>.|TRBV5-5|.|TRBJ2-5
CASSLNSVETQYF
TGTGCCAGCAGCTTGAATTCGGTAGAGACCCAGTACTTC
>.|TRBV11-3|.|TRBJ2-2
CASSPYTGELFF
TGTGCCAGCAGCCCCTACACCGGGGAGCTGTTTTTT
>.|TRBV24-1|.|TRBJ1-1
CATSVGGGKDTEAFF
TGTGCCACCAGTGTCGGGGGAGGGAAGGACACTGAAGCTTTCTTT
>.|TRBV1|.|TRBJ2-7
CTSSQVGGRESENAYEQYF
TGCACCAGCAGCCAAGTAGGCGGGAGAGAGTCCGAAAACGCCTACGAGCAGTACTTC